The clone carrying this T cell receptor (beta chain) has ten or more counts. Its antigen remains unidentified. The data stem from a study of CD8+CD57+ T cells in acquired aplastic anemia. As for the study in general: The mean DNA yield obtained from sorted CD4+ and CD8+ cells came to 3 to 3.5 ug. Findings and limits, study-wide: The same twenty-nine CD8+ CDR3 sequences occurred in patients and in controls.

Before being chosen for sequencing, patients had shown CD8+CD57+ cell expansion by flow cytometry. Severe acquired aplastic anemia was present in every patient. Patients had received no therapy at the time of blood sampling. CDR3 length: 13 amino acids. Germline V gene lookup returns CDR1 SGHRS and CDR2 YFSETQ. The ends were cut back, 5 bases at V and 4 bases at J, with 12 bases in the middle. Profiling that covered TCR beta VDJ and CDR3 relied on genomic DNA as its template. TCRdb used MiXCR to reprocess the reads, holding one entry per CDR3 protein. The sample lists fewer than 250,000 distinct CDR3 sequences, around 45% seen once, with roughly 8% in the top ten.

The sequence came from a human donor with aplastic anemia. Sequencing was performed on sorted CD4+, CD8+, or CD8+CD57+ T cells (not recorded which) from PBMCs. The genes are TRBV5-1 and TRBJ2-5, with D unclear. The CDR3 sequence: CASRMFIRETQYF. As DNA, the CDR3 is TGCGCCAGCAGAATGTTCATCCGAGAGACCCAGTACTTC.